The 17 T cell receptor beta chains below come from one sample, sequenced in a study of T-cell reconstitution after alpha-beta-depleted transplantation in children. Unique molecular identifiers were used in preparing the TCRbeta library. From the PCR reads, TCRdb called clonotypes with MiXCR, one entry per CDR3 protein. The table includes 490,000 or so distinct CDR3 sequences, about 10% detected once. The sample here was PBMCs, taken before TCRalphabeta/CD19-depleted stem cell transplant. These receptors all come from a child younger than 10 with inherited bone marrow failure, due to receive a stem cell transplant.

The CDR3 DNA follows: TGTGCCAGCAGCTTCGGGACAGGGAGAGGAAACACCATATATTTT. It is translated as CASSFGTGRGNTIYF. The chain is built from TRBV7-8 and TRBJ1-3; TRBD1 aligns across 9 bases. J gave up 4 bases and V 3 bases, and 4 bases lay outside the gene matches. The germline CDR1 and CDR2 sequences are SGHVS and FQNEAQ. The CDR3 runs 15 residues.

This clonotype was found many times. The CDR3, as DNA: TGCGCCAGCAGCCAAGTCCCGAGCGGGAGTACCTACGAGCAGTACTTC. Its protein is CASSQVPSGSTYEQYF. The genes are TRBV4-1 and TRBJ2-7, with 8 nucleotides matching TRBD2. CDR1 and CDR2 (germline): MGHRA, YSYEKL. This CDR3 region has 16 residues. Trimming at V came to 1 base and at J to 2 bases, leaving 7 bases not matched to a gene.

This clonotype was counted many times. The chain carries TRBV10-3 and TRBJ2-3, with 12 bases lining up with TRBD2. Germline trimming cut 2 bases from V and 6 bases from J; bases unmatched to any gene: 0. This CDR3 spans 14 amino acids. Germline assignment: CDR1 ENHRY and CDR2 SYGVKD. The CDR3 nucleotides are TGTGCCATCAGTGAGACTAGCGGGAGGGATACGCAGTATTTT. It is translated as CAISETSGRDTQYF.

A word on this clonotype: A read error may be the cause here, since a much bigger clone is one base away. This chain uses TRBV28 with TRBJ2-4; D remains unclear. Trimming took 1 base from V and 3 from J, leaving 16 bases between them. CDR3 size: 17 residues. The germline V gene encodes CDR1 MDHEN and CDR2 SYDVKM. The CDR3 sequence: CASSLSTRHRSKNIQYF. The CDR3 DNA is TGTGCCAGCAGTTTATCAACGCGCCACAGAAGCAAAAACATTCAGTACTTC.

This clonotype was seen only a few times. The V call is TRBV27, the J call TRBJ1-2; 7 bases align to TRBD1. Per the germline V gene, CDR1 is MNHEY and CDR2 is SMNVEV (reference sequence). The CDR3 extends over 18 amino acids. V dropped 6 bases and J dropped 3; count of bases not matched to a gene: 19. CDR3 DNA: TGTGCCAGCAGCCCTATGTGGGTGGAAACCGACAGGGACTATGGCTACACCTTC. As protein: CASSPMWVETDRDYGYTF.

V and J are TRBV12-3 or TRBV12-4 and TRBJ2-2; 7 positions agree with TRBD1. V dropped 6 bases and J dropped 0; count of bases not matched to a gene: 7. The CDR3 is 16 amino acids. The CDR3 is CASSQTGTANTGELFF. The CDR3 DNA sequence: TGTGCCAGCAGCCAGACCGGGACAGCGAACACCGGGGAGCTGTTTTTT.

A few counts support this clonotype. The rearrangement links TRBV24-1 to TRBJ2-1, with D uncertain. The CDR3 sequence is 12 residues long. With 6 bases removed from V and 6 bases from J, the gap between germline ends came to 8 bases. Germline V gene sequence: CDR1 KGHDR, CDR2 SFDVKD. The CDR3 loop reads CATSPYGNEQFF. The CDR3 DNA is TGTGCCACCAGTCCCTATGGCAATGAGCAGTTCTTC.

At least ten counts were recorded for this clonotype. In DNA, the CDR3 is TGCGCCAGCAGCTTCGCTAGCGGGACCTACGAGCAGTACTTC. Protein: CASSFASGTYEQYF. This chain links TRBV5-1 with TRBJ2-7, with 9 positions matching TRBD2. The CDR3 consists of 14 residues. Unmatched junction bases numbered 2, after V lost 2 bases and J lost 2 bases. Germline lookup yields CDR1 SGHRS and CDR2 YFSETQ. Looking up the rest from reference TRBV5-1 and TRBJ2-7 gives the full variable domain: KAGVTQTPRYLIKTRGQQVTLSCSPISGHRSVSWYQQTPGQGLQFLFEYFSETQRNKGNFPGRFSGRQFSNSRSEMNVSTLELGDSALYLCASSFASGTYEQYFGPGTRLTVT.

This clonotype showed up just a few times. This CDR3 reads CSVAADYSNQPQHF. CDR3 bases: TGCAGCGTTGCAGCGGATTATAGCAATCAGCCCCAGCATTTT. V gene TRBV29-1 combines with J gene TRBJ1-5; D gene uncertain. This CDR3 comprises 14 residues. Germline CDR1 reads SQVTM; CDR2 reads ANQGSEA. The germline V and J ends were trimmed by 4 bases and 0 bases, with 10 bases remaining between them. The full variable domain, completed using reference TRBV29-1 and TRBJ1-5, is SAVISQKPSRDICQRGTSLTIQCQVDSQVTMMFWYRQQPGQSLTLIATANQGSEATYESGFVIDKFPISRPNLTFSTLTVSNMSPEDSSIYLCSVAADYSNQPQHFGDGTRLSIL.

This clonotype was detected many times. The rearrangement links TRBV11-1 to TRBJ1-2; D unclear. This CDR3 comprises 19 residues. Per the germline V gene, CDR1 is SGHAT and CDR2 is FQDESV (reference sequence). The ends were cut back, 1 base at V and 4 bases at J, with 25 bases in the middle. CDR3: CASSLGTIGPEITSYGYTF. The CDR3 DNA reads as TGTGCCAGCAGCTTAGGCACTATCGGACCCGAGATAACTAGCTATGGCTACACCTTC.

This clonotype was seen at least ten times. The chain links TRBV24-1 to TRBJ1-2, with TRBD1 identical over 8 bases. Germline V gene data show CDR1 as KGHDR and CDR2 as SFDVKD. With 5 bases clipped from V and 8 bases from J, the junction kept 3 bases outside the gene matches. CDR3 length: 12 amino acids. The CDR3 here is CATSAGGDGYTF. In DNA form, the CDR3 reads TGTGCCACCAGTGCAGGGGGCGACGGCTACACCTTC.

This clonotype was seen repeatedly, ten times or more. This chain connects TRBV27 to TRBJ2-5, with D possibly being TRBD2 (5 bases). CDR1 is MNHEY and CDR2 is SMNVEV in the germline V gene (reference sequence). Deletions cut 5 bases from V and 3 bases from J, with 31 bases between. CDR3 length: 20 amino acids. Here the CDR3 DNA reads TGTGCCAGCAGTCCCTATCCTCCGGGCTCACTAGTTCGGCTGGAAGAGACCCAGTACTTC. Protein product: CASSPYPPGSLVRLEETQYF.

There are many counts of this clonotype. The chain combines TRBV11-2 with TRBJ1-1; the D gene is possibly TRBD1 (5 bases). The germline gives CDR1 SGHAT, CDR2 FQNNGV. V was cut by 2 bases and J by 2 bases, with 9 bases left in between. This CDR3 is built from 14 residues. The CDR3 coding sequence is TGTGCCAGCAGCTTAAGGGGATCAAACACTGAAGCTTTCTTT. It encodes CASSLRGSNTEAFF.

CDR3 loop: CSVYSGSNEQYF. For the CDR3, the DNA is TGCAGTGTTTATAGCGGGAGCAACGAGCAGTACTTC. V gene TRBV20-1 combines with J gene TRBJ2-7; 9 positions match TRBD2. Germline assignment: CDR1 DFQATT and CDR2 SNEGSKA (reference sequence). Trimming at V came to 7 bases and at J to 5 bases, leaving 6 bases not matched to a gene. The CDR3 is made up of 12 amino acids.

The table lists this clonotype with many counts. This chain uses TRBV29-1 with TRBJ2-7, with a tentative D call TRBD2 (6 bases). V lost 7 bases to trimming and J lost 3 bases, with 16 bases between them. This CDR3 contains 13 residues. Germline CDR1 and CDR2: SQVTM and ANQGSEA. CDR3 amino acids: CSAESGRDYEQYF. The CDR3 nucleotides are TGCAGCGCGGAAAGCGGGCGAGACTACGAGCAGTACTTC.

This clonotype was counted ten times or more. V usage is TRBV3-1 and J usage is TRBJ1-1, with D perhaps matching TRBD1 (5 bases). Per the germline V gene, CDR1 is LGHDT and CDR2 is YNNKEL (reference sequence). The CDR3 is 14 amino acids. Trimming left V 1 base short and J 4 bases short, with 10 bases between. CDR3 nucleotide sequence: TGTGCCAGCAGCCAAGGTTCGGGGGGCACTGAAGCTTTCTTT. The encoded protein is CASSQGSGGTEAFF.

Many counts were recorded for this clonotype. V gene TRBV5-1 combines with J gene TRBJ2-7, with D possibly being TRBD1 (6 bases). Trimming shortened V by 0 bases and J by 2 bases, and 9 bases separated the two germline ends. The CDR3 has 14 residues. CDR1 and CDR2 (germline): SGHRS, YFSETQ. The CDR3 DNA reads TGCGCCAGCAGCTTGGCCACAGGGCCCTACGAGCAGTACTTC. Protein: CASSLATGPYEQYF.